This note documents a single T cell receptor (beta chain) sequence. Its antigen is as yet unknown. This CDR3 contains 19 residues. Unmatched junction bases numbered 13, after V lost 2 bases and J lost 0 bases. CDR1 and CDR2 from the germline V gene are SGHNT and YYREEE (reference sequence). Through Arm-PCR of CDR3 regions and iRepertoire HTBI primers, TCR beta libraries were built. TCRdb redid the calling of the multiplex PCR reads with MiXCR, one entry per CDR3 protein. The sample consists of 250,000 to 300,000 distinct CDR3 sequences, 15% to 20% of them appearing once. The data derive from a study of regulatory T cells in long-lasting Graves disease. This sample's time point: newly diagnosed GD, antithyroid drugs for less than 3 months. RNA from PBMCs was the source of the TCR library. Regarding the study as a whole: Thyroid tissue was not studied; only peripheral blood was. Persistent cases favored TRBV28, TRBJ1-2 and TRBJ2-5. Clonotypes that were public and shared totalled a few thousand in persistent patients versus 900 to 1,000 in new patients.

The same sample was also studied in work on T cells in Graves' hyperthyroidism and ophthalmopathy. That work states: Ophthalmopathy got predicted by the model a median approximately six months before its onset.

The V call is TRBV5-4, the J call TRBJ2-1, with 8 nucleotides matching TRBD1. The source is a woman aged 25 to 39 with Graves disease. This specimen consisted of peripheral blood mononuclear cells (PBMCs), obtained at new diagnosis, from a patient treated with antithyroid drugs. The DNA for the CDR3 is TGTGCCAGCAGCTTTTTGGGCAGGGGGCCCGAGAGCTCCTACAATGAGCAGTTCTTC. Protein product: CASSFLGRGPESSYNEQFF. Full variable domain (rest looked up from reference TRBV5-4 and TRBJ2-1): ETGVTQSPTHLIKTRGQQVTLRCSSQSGHNTVSWYQQALGQGPQFIFQYYREEENGRGNFPPRFSGLQFPNYSSELNVNALELDDSALYLCASSFLGRGPESSYNEQFFGPGTRLTVL.